These 27 T cell receptor beta chains were sequenced from one sample in a study of early T cells in non-severe SARS-CoV-2 infection. From the 5' RACE reads, TCRdb called clonotypes with MiXCR, one entry per CDR3 protein. Of some 30,000 distinct CDR3 sequences listed, around 5.2% were seen once; the top ten hold roughly 2.5%. The sample consisted of whole blood. Receptors were obtained from an adult who was a healthcare worker with PCR-confirmed SARS-CoV-2 infection or an uninfected control (not recorded which).

This rearrangement joins TRBV29-1 to TRBJ1-1; D unresolved. This CDR3 is built from 10 residues. Germline-derived CDR1 and CDR2 are SQVTM and ANQGSEA. The DNA for the CDR3 is TGCACCGGGAAGAACACTGAAGCTTTCTTT. Its translation: CTGKNTEAFF.

This clonotype appeared a few times. This sequence joins TRBV7-9 and TRBJ1-1; D gene ambiguous. The V and J ends lost 3 bases and 7 bases respectively, with 12 bases between them. The CDR3 has 13 amino acids. Germline V gene data show CDR1 as SEHNR and CDR2 as FQNEAQ (reference sequence). Here the CDR3 DNA reads TGTGCCAGCAGCTTTGTGACTCAAATTGAAGCTTTCTTT. Amino acid sequence: CASSFVTQIEAFF.

This clonotype came up many times. CDR3 loop: CASSLALGQQETQYF. CDR3 in DNA: TGCGCCAGCAGCTTGGCCTTGGGACAGCAAGAGACCCAGTACTTC. The chain couples TRBV5-1 to TRBJ2-5; 7 bases map to TRBD1. The ends lost 0 bases at V and 2 bases at J; junction bases unmatched: 4. CDR1 is SGHRS, CDR2 YFSETQ, per germline. This CDR3 spans 15 amino acids.

This clonotype is medium-sized (0.01 to 0.1%) in the sample. The chain couples TRBV7-6 to TRBJ2-5; TRBD2 matches 11 bases. This CDR3 comprises 14 residues. Germline values: CDR1 SGHVS, CDR2 FNYEAQ. Trimming took 2 bases from V and 8 from J; bases not matched to a gene: 4. DNA for the CDR3: TGTGCCAGCAGCTTAAGTGGGACTAGCGGCACCCAGTACTTC. This gives the protein CASSLSGTSGTQYF.

This clonotype was recorded many times. This rearrangement joins TRBV29-1 to TRBJ1-1, with a possible D match to TRBD1 (6 bases). Germline CDR1 reads SQVTM; CDR2 reads ANQGSEA. V lost 4 bases to trimming and J lost 8 bases, with 11 bases between them. The CDR3 loop spans 11 amino acids. CDR3 nucleotides: TGCAGCGTTGTCGGGGGCAAGGAAGCTTTCTTT. It translates to CSVVGGKEAFF.

Only one count was recorded for this clonotype. A much larger clone differs by one base, so this may be a read error. The chain uses TRBV20-1 and TRBJ1-6; 10 bases align to TRBD1. J lost 11 bases, V lost 6 bases, and 13 bases had no gene match. CDR3 length: 15 amino acids. Germline CDR1 reads DFQATT; CDR2 reads SNEGSKA (reference sequence). Here the CDR3 reads CSAPGQGKIDTPLHF. CDR3 sequence (DNA): TGCAGTGCCCCGGGACAGGGGAAAATTGATACACCCCTCCACTTT.

This clonotype was counted ten times or more. The chain carries TRBV28 and TRBJ1-1; D is possibly TRBD1 (6 bases). Germline values: CDR1 MDHEN, CDR2 SYDVKM. Trimming removed 6 bases from V and 0 bases from J, with 14 bases in between. This CDR3 spans 15 amino acids. DNA for the CDR3: TGTGCCAGCAGCCCCCCAACAGGGATGAACACTGAAGCTTTCTTT. It specifies CASSPPTGMNTEAFF.

There are many counts of this clonotype. This rearrangement joins TRBV28 to TRBJ2-1, with 11 bases identical to TRBD1. Germline assignment: CDR1 MDHEN and CDR2 SYDVKM. J lost 6 bases, V lost 8 bases, and 0 bases had no gene match. The CDR3 runs 12 residues. CDR3 sequence (DNA): TGTGCCAGCGGGACAGGGGGCAATGAGCAGTTCTTC. It encodes CASGTGGNEQFF.

The J gene is TRBJ2-7, the V gene TRBV11-2; 8 bases agree with TRBD1. This CDR3 region has 15 residues. Losses at the gene ends were 2 bases for V and 0 bases for J; bases not matched to a gene: 3. Germline lookup yields CDR1 SGHAT and CDR2 FQNNGV. The CDR3 reads CASSLTGGNSYEQYF. The CDR3 region has the DNA TGTGCCAGCAGCTTAACAGGGGGAAACTCCTACGAGCAGTACTTC.

This clonotype was counted between two and nine times. Here the CDR3 DNA reads TGTGCCACCAGTGGAAGGGGGCAGAGTCAGCCCCAGCATTTT. Amino acids: CATSGRGQSQPQHF. The chain recombines TRBV24-1 with TRBJ1-5; 7 bases line up with TRBD1. The CDR3 is made up of 14 amino acids. J gave up 6 bases and V 5 bases, and 6 bases lay outside the gene matches. The germline V gene encodes CDR1 KGHDR and CDR2 SFDVKD.

This clonotype was counted ten times or more. The rearrangement uses TRBV7-9 and TRBJ2-1; D unresolved. The CDR3 spans 15 residues. Looked up from germline, CDR1 is SEHNR and CDR2 is FQNEAQ (reference sequence). V gave up 3 bases and J gave up 2 bases, with 11 bases separating them. CDR3 coding DNA: TGTGCCAGCAGCTTTCCCCAGGATGCCTACAATGAGCAGTTCTTC. Its protein is CASSFPQDAYNEQFF.

This clonotype was picked up a small number of times. J is TRBJ2-1 and V is TRBV3-1; possibly TRBD2 for D (6 bases). Per germline, CDR1 LGHDT and CDR2 YNNKEL (reference sequence). The CDR3 is made up of 13 amino acids. Trimming left V 5 bases short and J 8 bases short, with 13 bases between. CDR3 region: CASSSRGTDEQFF. The CDR3 DNA reads TGTGCCAGCAGCTCGCGAGGGACTGATGAGCAGTTCTTC.

This clonotype was counted many times. This rearrangement joins TRBV20-1 to TRBJ2-5, with 8 nucleotides matching TRBD2. Looked up from germline, CDR1 is DFQATT and CDR2 is SNEGSKA (reference sequence). The CDR3 loop spans 13 amino acids. Trimming at V came to 5 bases and at J to 5 bases, leaving 7 bases not matched to a gene. The CDR3 loop reads CSAHLAGTETQYF. CDR3 nucleotide sequence: TGCAGTGCTCACCTAGCGGGCACCGAGACCCAGTACTTC.

This clonotype came up many times. This chain links TRBV7-9 with TRBJ2-3, with no clear D. The CDR3 has 16 residues. The V gene's germline CDR1 is SEHNR and CDR2 FQNEAQ (reference sequence). V lost 1 base, J lost 2 bases, and 13 bases lay in between. The CDR3 is CASSLGLLETTDTQYF. As DNA, the CDR3 is TGTGCCAGCAGCTTAGGCCTCCTCGAGACCACAGATACGCAGTATTTT.

There are many counts of this clonotype. The chain uses TRBV12-3 or TRBV12-4 and TRBJ2-3, with 8 nucleotides matching TRBD2. Germline trimming cut 7 bases from V and 5 bases from J; bases unmatched to any gene: 8. CDR3 length: 14 amino acids. The DNA for the CDR3 is TGTGCCAGCACCGTTAGCGGGACCCGAGATACGCAGTATTTT. Protein: CASTVSGTRDTQYF.

This clonotype was detected ten times or more. V is TRBV12-5 and J is TRBJ1-2; 9 bases map to TRBD1. This CDR3 has 15 amino acids. Trimming at V came to 3 bases and at J to 8 bases, leaving 10 bases not matched to a gene. Germline assignment: CDR1 LGHNT and CDR2 FRNRAP. In nucleotides, the CDR3 is TGTGCTAGTGGTTTCGTTCCCGGGACAGGGCCCGGCTACACCTTC. Protein product: CASGFVPGTGPGYTF.

This clonotype was seen many times. This sequence joins TRBV11-2 and TRBJ2-1, with D unresolved. The CDR3 has 11 amino acids. The germline CDR1 and CDR2 sequences are SGHAT and FQNNGV. Trimming cost V 6 bases and J 10 bases, with 10 bases left between them. CDR3 nucleotide sequence: TGTGCCAGCAGGCTTCGGCAGGAGCAGTTCTTC. It translates to CASRLRQEQFF.

Many counts were recorded for this clonotype. Written as DNA, the CDR3 is TGTGCCACCAGTGAGCTAGACAGGTTGGGGTACACCGGGGAGCTGTTTTTT. This sequence encodes CATSELDRLGYTGELFF. This chain joins TRBV24-1 and TRBJ2-2, with D perhaps matching TRBD1 (6 bases). Germline-derived CDR1 and CDR2 are KGHDR and SFDVKD. The V end lost 4 bases, the J end lost 3 bases, and 17 bases lay between the germline ends. CDR3 length: 17 residues.

With respect to this clonotype: Being one base from a much bigger clone, this may be a read error. V usage is TRBV3-1 and J usage is TRBJ1-2; D gene unclear. CDR1 is LGHDT, CDR2 YNNKEL, per germline (reference sequence). This CDR3 is 13 amino acids long. DNA for the CDR3: TGTACCAGCAGCCAGCGATGGTTCTATGGCTACACCTTC. It translates to CTSSQRWFYGYTF.

This clonotype came up many times. J is TRBJ1-4 and V is TRBV14; D is unresolved. Germline CDR1 and CDR2: SGHDN and FVKESK. Trimming took 1 base from V and 12 from J, leaving 21 bases between them. This CDR3 spans 16 amino acids. The CDR3 sequence is CASSQVHRFSGVELFF. CDR3 bases: TGTGCCAGCAGCCAAGTTCACCGTTTTTCTGGGGTGGAACTGTTTTTT.

This clonotype appeared a few times. This chain uses TRBV19 with TRBJ2-1, with 10 bases lining up with TRBD2. The CDR3 totals 15 residues. The germline V gene encodes CDR1 LNHDA and CDR2 SQIVND (reference sequence). V gave up 4 bases and J gave up 9 bases; unmatched junction bases: 9. For the CDR3, the DNA is TGTGCCAGTAGTACAGCGGGAGGGCCATTGGGTGAGCAGTTCTTC. It encodes CASSTAGGPLGEQFF.

This chain's CDR3 is CASSFGLGANYGYTF. CDR3 DNA: TGTGCCAGCAGTTTCGGTCTGGGGGCGAACTATGGCTACACCTTC. The chain joins TRBV28 to TRBJ1-2; TRBD1 is a possible D gene (6 bases). The CDR3 consists of 15 residues. The V end was cut by 3 bases, the J end by 2 bases, with 13 bases between. CDR1 MDHEN and CDR2 SYDVKM come from the germline V gene.

Ten or more counts support this clonotype. CDR3 in DNA: TGTGCCAGCAGCGTAGAGGCGGGCGCTTTTAATGAAAAACTGTTTTTT. Protein product: CASSVEAGAFNEKLFF. The chain joins TRBV9 to TRBJ1-4; D gene uncertain. The CDR3 has 16 amino acids. Per the germline V gene, CDR1 is SGDLS and CDR2 is YYNGEE. Trimming stripped 0 bases from V and 4 bases from J, with 13 bases between.

This clonotype showed up many times. The chain uses TRBV6-5 and TRBJ2-7; tentative D call: TRBD1 (5 bases). The germline V and J ends were trimmed by 5 bases and 5 bases, with 13 bases remaining between them. Germline V gives CDR1 MNHEY, CDR2 SVGAGI. The CDR3 contains 13 residues. The CDR3 reads CASSPQGPDEQYF. CDR3 bases: TGTGCCAGCAGTCCTCAGGGCCCGGACGAGCAGTACTTC.

This clonotype appeared many times. The J gene is TRBJ2-1, the V gene TRBV11-2; 11 positions match TRBD2. Germline assignment: CDR1 SGHAT and CDR2 FQNNGV. V trimming: 5 bases; J trimming: 3 bases; junction bases outside the gene matches: 3. This CDR3 region has 15 residues. The CDR3 DNA follows: TGTGCCAGCAGCCTGACTAGCGGGGACTACAATGAGCAGTTCTTC. Its protein product is CASSLTSGDYNEQFF.

The rearrangement joins TRBV12-3 or TRBV12-4 to TRBJ2-5; 10 bases agree with TRBD2. V shed 1 base, J shed 3 bases, and the junction held 5 bases outside the gene matches. The CDR3 loop spans 16 amino acids. The CDR3 sequence is CASSLGASGGKETQYF. CDR3 in DNA: TGTGCCAGCAGTTTAGGGGCTAGCGGGGGCAAAGAGACCCAGTACTTC.

The chain uses TRBV3-1 and TRBJ1-3, with 7 nucleotides matching TRBD1. CDR1 is LGHDT, CDR2 YNNKEL, per germline (reference sequence). The CDR3 has 16 residues. V shed 1 base and J 5 bases; nucleotides not matched to a gene: 8. As DNA, the CDR3 is TGTGCCAGCAGCCAAGTGGGGACAGCACGACGAAACACCATATATTTT. It encodes CASSQVGTARRNTIYF.